These T cell receptor beta chains were read from a single sample in a study of cytomegalovirus exposure and HLA in healthy donors. Only in-frame clones appear in the TCRdb table, and some are missing; sequencing was by immunoSEQ multiplex PCR. The sample comprises approximately 150,000 clones, 75% to 85% of which are singletons, and 7% to 9% rests with the top ten. The material sequenced was PBMCs. The receptors were gathered from a male donor in good health and CMV-seropositive. The CDR3 runs from the conserved cysteine through the conserved F or W. D genes are given only for firm matches. Rows give clone size only sometimes, using once, few, many, or a class for an expanded clone.

j_call v_call d_call clone_size cdr3_aa cdr3_nt
TRBJ1-1 TRBV30 . . CAWSGQANTEAFF TGTGCCTGGAGTGGACAGGCGAACACTGAAGCTTTCTTT
TRBJ2-5 TRBV6-5 . few CASSLLIRETQYF TGTGCCAGCAGCCTTCTTATCCGGGAGACCCAGTACTTC
TRBJ2-5 TRBV27 TRBD1 . CASSFDREVETQYF TGTGCCAGCAGTTTCGACAGGGAAGTCGAGACCCAGTACTTC
TRBJ2-1 TRBV9 TRBD2 . CASSVGLAAYNEQFF TGTGCCAGCAGCGTTGGACTAGCGGCCTACAATGAGCAGTTCTTC
TRBJ2-1 TRBV6-5 TRBD2 many CASSPSGGGPNEQFF TGTGCCAGCAGTCCTAGCGGGGGGGGGCCCAATGAGCAGTTCTTC
TRBJ1-1 TRBV4-1 . . CASSRPDRSQGAFF TGCGCCAGCAGCCGACCAGACAGGAGCCAGGGCGCTTTCTTT
TRBJ1-3 TRBV5-1 . . CASSLDGISSGNTIYF TGCGCCAGCAGCTTGGACGGTATAAGCTCTGGAAACACCATATATTTT
TRBJ1-1 TRBV13 . few CASSPEFTEAFF TGTGCCAGCAGCCCGGAGTTCACTGAAGCTTTCTTT
TRBJ1-1 TRBV2 . few CASSPLRNTEAFF TGTGCCAGCAGTCCCCTGAGGAACACTGAAGCTTTCTTT
TRBJ1-2 TRBV29-1 . . CSVGGGDYGYTF TGCAGCGTTGGCGGAGGGGACTATGGCTACACCTTC
TRBJ2-1 TRBV4-1 TRBD2 . CASSPGRLGTSGGVEFF TGCGCCAGCAGCCCCGGCAGACTTGGGACTAGCGGGGGGGTAGAGTTCTTC
TRBJ1-1 TRBV5-1 . . CASSLEDSLNTEAFF TGCGCCAGCAGCTTGGAGGACTCTTTGAACACTGAAGCTTTCTTT
TRBJ2-7 TRBV5-5 . . CASSDRTIGTYEQYF TGTGCCAGCAGTGATAGGACCATCGGGACCTACGAGCAGTACTTC
TRBJ2-2 TRBV7-6 TRBD2 . CASSLLAGAPSGELFF TGTGCCAGCAGCCTACTAGCGGGGGCGCCGAGCGGGGAGCTGTTTTTT
TRBJ2-5 TRBV5-4 . . CASSSAGSQETQYF TGTGCCAGCAGCTCCGCGGGGAGTCAAGAGACCCAGTACTTC
TRBJ1-4 TRBV23-1 . . CASSQPPPGDLEKLFF TGCGCCAGCAGTCAACCGCCCCCGGGGGATTTGGAAAAACTGTTTTTT
TRBJ2-7 TRBV13 . . CASSLARGPNRVGGQYF TGTGCCAGCAGCTTAGCCAGGGGCCCCAATAGAGTCGGCGGGCAGTACTTC
TRBJ2-5 TRBV6-1 . . CASSEYWQETQYF TGTGCCAGCAGTGAGTACTGGCAAGAGACCCAGTACTTC
TRBJ2-1 TRBV11-1 . . CASSLFGDEQFF TGTGCCAGCAGCTTATTCGGGGATGAGCAGTTCTTC
TRBJ2-1 TRBV7-6 . . CASSFGGADNEQFF TGTGCCAGCAGCTTCGGGGGAGCCGACAATGAGCAGTTCTTC
TRBJ2-1 TRBV19 TRBD1 . CASSIAGGGYNEQFF TGTGCCAGTAGTATAGCAGGGGGCGGCTACAATGAGCAGTTCTTC
TRBJ1-3 TRBV27 . . CASASGGGNTIYF TGTGCCAGCGCCTCGGGGGGGGGAAACACCATATATTTT